These 16 T cell receptor beta chains were all obtained from the same sample, sequenced in a study of T cell repertoires in cytomegalovirus infection (dated by TCRdb to the late 2010s). For sequencing, an Illumina HiSeq 1500 was employed. Using fastp at Q25 and MiXCR, TCRdb reprocessed the public reads and kept productive beta chains. Each entry merges the rows of one CDR3 protein and shows their most common DNA and genes. The table for this sample lists more than 95,000 distinct CDR3 sequences; more than 30% of them were counted only once. Roughly three fifths of the sample belongs to the ten largest clones. Their antigens are not known. This sample's treatment or condition label indicates: in vitro stimulation with specific CMV peptide epitopes to enrich CMV-specific T cells. The material was CD8+ T cells from cultured PBMCs, obtained from culture after CMV antigen stimulation. The receptors come from a human donor in good health (CMV status not recorded). Some clones in this sample may be carry-over from other donors' samples.

The V gene is TRBV7-2, the J gene TRBJ1-2; D perhaps matches TRBD1 (5 bases). CDR1 SGHTA and CDR2 FQGNSA come from the germline V gene. The CDR3 is made up of 22 amino acids. The V end lost 3 bases, the J end lost 0 bases, and 32 bases lay between the germline ends. CDR3: CASSFSGTQDQPFTLANYGYTF. The DNA of the CDR3 is TGTGCCAGCAGCTTTTCCGGGACTCAGGACCAACCTTTTACGTTAGCTAACTATGGCTACACCTTC.

This clonotype showed up just a few times. The rearrangement uses TRBV7-8 and TRBJ2-1; 14 bases fit TRBD2. V was pared by 3 bases and J by 8 bases, with 3 bases of the junction left unmatched. The germline gives CDR1 SGHVS, CDR2 FQNEAQ. The CDR3 runs to 15 residues. As DNA, the CDR3 is TGTGCCAGCAGCTTTCGACTAGCGGGGGGGCATGAGCAGTTCTTC. Translation: CASSFRLAGGHEQFF.

This clonotype was counted a few times. V and J are TRBV7-9 and TRBJ2-1; D is ambiguous. CDR1 and CDR2 (germline): SEHNR, FQNEAQ (reference sequence). The CDR3 sequence is 13 residues long. Trimming removed 1 base at V and 4 bases at J, with 5 bases between. This CDR3 is CASSLEVYNEQFF. CDR3 in DNA: TGTGCCAGCAGCTTAGAAGTTTACAATGAGCAGTTCTTC.

The chain combines TRBV27 with TRBJ2-5, with D uncertain. V lost 6 bases to trimming and J lost 6 bases, with 8 bases between them. The V gene's germline CDR1 is MNHEY and CDR2 SMNVEV (reference sequence). The CDR3 covers 11 residues. The chain's CDR3 is CASRRGQTQYF. The CDR3 region has the DNA TGTGCCAGCAGACGAGGACAGACCCAGTACTTC.

In this sample, this clonotype turned up a few times. The chain combines TRBV6-2 or TRBV6-3 with TRBJ2-7; no clear D gene. Trimming took 0 bases from V and 3 from J, leaving 6 bases between them. Germline V lookup: CDR1 MNHEY, CDR2 SVGEGT. This CDR3 comprises 13 residues. The DNA for the CDR3 is TGTGCCAGCAGTTACTCTTCCGTCTACGAGCAGTACTTC. Protein: CASSYSSVYEQYF.

This clonotype is large within its sample. The chain joins TRBV19 to TRBJ2-7; TRBD1 aligns across 8 bases. CDR3 length equals 16 residues. Trimming cost V 2 bases and J 1 base; bases outside gene matches: 7. CDR1 LNHDA and CDR2 SQIVND come from the germline V gene (reference sequence). CDR3 coding DNA: TGTGCCAGTAGTATATCCGAGACAGGGGAATCCTACGAGCAGTACTTC. It translates to CASSISETGESYEQYF.

This clonotype occurred a few times. The chain employs TRBV11-2 and TRBJ2-4; D is unresolved. This CDR3 is built from 13 residues. Trimming left V 2 bases short and J 4 bases short, with 6 bases between. In germline, CDR1 is SGHAT, CDR2 FQNNGV. The CDR3 loop is CASSLHTKNIQYF. CDR3 DNA: TGTGCCAGCAGCTTACACACTAAAAACATTCAGTACTTC.

The genes are TRBV4-1 and TRBJ2-7, with 9 bases aligning to TRBD1. V was clipped by 0 bases and J by 3 bases; unmatched bases: 3. The CDR3 covers 15 residues. CDR1 is MGHRA, CDR2 YSYEKL, per germline. Here the CDR3 reads CASSQETGGVYEQYF. In DNA, the CDR3 is TGCGCCAGCAGCCAAGAAACAGGGGGCGTCTACGAGCAGTACTTC.

The chain joins TRBV4-3 to TRBJ1-1, with TRBD1 as a possible D gene (6 bases). This CDR3 is 13 amino acids long. Germline values: CDR1 LGHNA, CDR2 YSLEER. V gave up 6 bases and J gave up 8 bases, with 16 bases separating them. Here the CDR3 reads CASSQTGLQEAFF. CDR3 nucleotide sequence: TGCGCCAGCAGTCAAACAGGGCTTCAAGAAGCTTTCTTT.

This clonotype has a handful of counts. The V and J genes are TRBV28 and TRBJ2-7; D gene ambiguous. This CDR3 has 17 residues. Looked up from germline, CDR1 is MDHEN and CDR2 is SYDVKM. Trimming removed 2 bases from V and 0 bases from J, with 17 bases in between. The CDR3 loop is CASSLTRSDPPSYEQYF. In DNA form, the CDR3 reads TGTGCCAGCAGTTTAACGCGGAGTGACCCTCCCTCCTACGAGCAGTACTTC.

About this clonotype: One end of the junction fails to match germline, which may point to a read error. The CDR3 sequence: CASSLAPGTVNTEAFF. The CDR3 DNA reads TGTGCCAGCAGCTTGGCCCCCGGGACAGTGAACACTGAAGCTTTCTTT. The chain is built from TRBV5-3 and TRBJ1-1, with TRBD1 matching 7 bases. TRBV5-3 is an ORF, and what it does is uncertain. The CDR3 has 16 residues.

The chain combines TRBV7-2 with TRBJ2-7; TRBD2 matches at 7 bases. This CDR3 comprises 12 residues. The junction had 1 base not matched to a gene; V was cut back by 5 bases and J by 3 bases. CDR1 is SGHTA, CDR2 FQGNSA, per germline. CDR3 in amino acids: CASSRGVYEQYF. The CDR3 bases are TGTGCCAGCAGCCGGGGGGTCTACGAGCAGTACTTC.

The chain uses TRBV6-5 and TRBJ2-7, with a weak D call TRBD1 (6 bases). The germline V gene encodes CDR1 MNHEY and CDR2 SVGAGI. This CDR3 comprises 14 residues. Trimming took off 0 bases at V and 4 bases at J, with 10 bases between the two ends. The CDR3 region is CASSYSTGPYEQYF. CDR3 nucleotides: TGTGCCAGCAGTTACTCAACAGGGCCATACGAGCAGTACTTC.

CDR3 loop: CASSSGQFGVATNEKLFF. CDR3 DNA sequence: TGTGCCAGCAGCTCTGGACAGTTTGGGGTTGCAACTAATGAAAAACTGTTTTTT. The V call is TRBV7-9, the J call TRBJ1-4, with D possibly TRBD1 on 6 matching bases. Germline CDR1 SEHNR, CDR2 FQNEAQ (reference sequence). This CDR3 spans 18 amino acids. Trimming removed 4 bases at V and 0 bases at J, with 18 bases between.

This clonotype turned up a few times. The gene calls are TRBV12-3 or TRBV12-4 and TRBJ2-3; TRBD1 aligns across 8 bases. V trimming: 1 base; J trimming: 6 bases; junction bases outside the gene matches: 3. The CDR3 is 14 amino acids. The CDR3 nucleotides are TGTGCCAGCAGTTTAGGGCAGGGGGCTGATACGCAGTATTTT. Residues: CASSLGQGADTQYF.

Many counts were recorded for this clonotype. The rearrangement joins TRBV7-6 to TRBJ2-1, with D tentatively TRBD2 (6 bases). Trimming took 5 bases from V and 6 from J, leaving 20 bases between them. The germline gives CDR1 SGHVS, CDR2 FNYEAQ. This CDR3 has 16 residues. CDR3 protein: CASSLRDSNPLNEQFF. In nucleotides, the CDR3 is TGTGCCAGCAGCCTCCGGGACTCTAATCCCCTCAATGAGCAGTTCTTC.